This is a list of T cell receptor beta chains from one sample in a study of blood T cells in healthy people across ages. TCRdb redid the calling of the 5' RACE reads with MiXCR, one entry per CDR3 protein. The repertoire holds approximately 900,000 distinct CDR3 sequences, with 40% to 60% as singletons. Sequenced sample: blood. These receptors all come from a man between 25 and 39 years old in good health. The CDR3 runs from the conserved cysteine through the conserved F or W. The D gene is left open where the match is weak. The size entry is marked missing in some rows and otherwise reads once, few, many or a size class.

CDR3 DNA | CDR3 protein | J gene | V gene | clone size | D gene
TGTGCCAGCAATCCCGGGACAGGACTATACAATGAGCAGTTCTTC | CASNPGTGLYNEQFF | TRBJ2-1 | TRBV2 | few | TRBD1
TGTGCCAGCAGCGTAGATCCCGGGACCGCTAACTATGGCTACACCTTC | CASSVDPGTANYGYTF | TRBJ1-2 | TRBV9 | NA | NA
TGTGCCAGCAGCTTAGCTTCCTGGACCACAGATACGCAGTATTTT | CASSLASWTTDTQYF | TRBJ2-3 | TRBV7-2 | many | NA
TGCAGTGCTGAGGGGGGCGGAACCCAAGGGGGCTACACCTTC | CSAEGGGTQGGYTF | TRBJ1-2 | TRBV20-1 | NA | NA
TGTGCCAGCAGCCAAGAGGGGAGCTCTGGAAACACCATATATTTT | CASSQEGSSGNTIYF | TRBJ1-3 | TRBV3-1 | few | NA
TGTGCCATCAGTGAGTGGGGGACTAGCGGGGGCTACGAGCAGTACTTC | CAISEWGTSGGYEQYF | TRBJ2-7 | TRBV10-3 | NA | TRBD2
TGTGCCAGCAGTGCAGACAGGGCCCCATACGAGCAGTACTTC | CASSADRAPYEQYF | TRBJ2-7 | TRBV12-3/TRBV12-4 | NA | TRBD1
TGTGCCAGCAGTTTCGGACGGACGGGGATGGAGCAGTACTTC | CASSFGRTGMEQYF | TRBJ2-5 | TRBV12-3/TRBV12-4 | few | NA
TGTGCCAGCACTAGAATCGCGACAGGGAACACTGAAGCTTTCTTT | CASTRIATGNTEAFF | TRBJ1-1 | TRBV2 | NA | NA
TGCGCCAGCAGCCGGGTCACAGGGGGTCTAGATACGCAGTATTTT | CASSRVTGGLDTQYF | TRBJ2-3 | TRBV5-1 | NA | TRBD1
TGTGCCAGCAGTGACAGAGGGGAGGGCGCAGATACGCAGTATTTT | CASSDRGEGADTQYF | TRBJ2-3 | TRBV6-1 | NA | TRBD2
TGTGCCAGCAGTGAAATGGGGGCTTGGGTAGTAGGTTACAATGAGCAGTTCTTC | CASSEMGAWVVGYNEQFF | TRBJ2-1 | TRBV2 | NA | NA
TGTGCCAGCAGCTCCCAGCCTAATGAAAAACTGTTTTTT | CASSSQPNEKLFF | TRBJ1-4 | TRBV7-2 | few | NA
TGTGTCAGCAGCCAGACAGGCATCCAAGAGACCCAGTACTTC | CVSSQTGIQETQYF | TRBJ2-5 | TRBV12-3/TRBV12-4 | NA | NA
TGCAGTGCTAGGGATAGCGGGGGTATCAATGAGCAGTACTTC | CSARDSGGINEQYF | TRBJ2-7 | TRBV20-1 | NA | TRBD2
TGTGCCAGCAGCTCCGGAGGGCTAGCGGGGGCAGGTCGAGAGACCCAGTACTTC | CASSSGGLAGAGRETQYF | TRBJ2-5 | TRBV5-5 | NA | TRBD2
TGCAGTGCTGAGCTAGCGTCCACAGATACGCAGTATTTT | CSAELASTDTQYF | TRBJ2-3 | TRBV20-1 | NA | NA
TGTGCCAGCAGCGATGAGGGGTGGGGTGGAGAGACCCAGTACTTC | CASSDEGWGGETQYF | TRBJ2-5 | TRBV12-3/TRBV12-4 | few | NA
TGCAGTGCTAGAGACGTACTAGCGGGAGTTAGGGCAGGTACGCAGTATTTT | CSARDVLAGVRAGTQYF | TRBJ2-3 | TRBV20-1 | NA | TRBD2
TGTGCCAGCAGTCGCGGGCCTGATGGCTACACCTTC | CASSRGPDGYTF | TRBJ1-2 | TRBV12-3/TRBV12-4 | NA | NA
TGTGCCAGCAGCTCCGGAGGCAGTTCGGGAGGGATCTCTAACTATGGCTACACCTTC | CASSSGGSSGGISNYGYTF | TRBJ1-2 | TRBV7-9 | NA | NA
TGTGCCAGCAGTCCTCCGACTAGTCCCTACGAGCAGTACTTC | CASSPPTSPYEQYF | TRBJ2-7 | TRBV12-3/TRBV12-4 | NA | NA
TGCAGTGCTAGAGGGGCGGGGGGGCCGGAAGAGACCCAGTACTTC | CSARGAGGPEETQYF | TRBJ2-5 | TRBV20-1 | few | TRBD2
TGCGCCGGCAGCCAAGATCGGGGGTATGGCTACACCTTC | CAGSQDRGYGYTF | TRBJ1-2 | TRBV4-1 | few | NA
TGTGCCAGCAGTTACGCTAGGACAGGGCCCTACGAGCAGTACTTC | CASSYARTGPYEQYF | TRBJ2-7 | TRBV6-5 | NA | TRBD1
TGCAGCGTTGACAGGGCGAGTGAGACCCAGTACTTC | CSVDRASETQYF | TRBJ2-5 | TRBV29-1 | once | NA
TGTGCCATCAGCCCCGGGACAGGGACCACTGAAGCTTTCTTT | CAISPGTGTTEAFF | TRBJ1-1 | TRBV10-3 | NA | TRBD1
TGCGCCAGCAGCCAACAGGGACTAGCGGGGGGGGATACGCAGTATTTT | CASSQQGLAGGDTQYF | TRBJ2-3 | TRBV4-1 | NA | TRBD2
TGTGCCAGCAGTGAAGCGCTTCTAGCGGGGGCACGGAATGAGCAGTTCTTC | CASSEALLAGARNEQFF | TRBJ2-1 | TRBV6-1 | NA | TRBD2
TGTGCTTGGGGGGCCTCCTACGAGCAGTACTTC | CAWGASYEQYF | TRBJ2-7 | TRBV30 | few | NA
TGTGCCAGCAGTACTAGCGCTCAAGAGACCCAGTACTTC | CASSTSAQETQYF | TRBJ2-5 | TRBV6-6 | few | TRBD2
TGTGCCAGCAGCTTAGCCGGGGGGGCCGGTTTGTCAGATACGCAGTATTTT | CASSLAGGAGLSDTQYF | TRBJ2-3 | TRBV7-2 | NA | TRBD2
TGTGCCAGCAGCTTAGTGGGGGGGGGAACCTACGAGCAGTACTTC | CASSLVGGGTYEQYF | TRBJ2-7 | TRBV7-2 | NA | TRBD2
TGTGCCAGCAGGGGACAGGGGTTGAACACTGAAGCTTTCTTT | CASRGQGLNTEAFF | TRBJ1-1 | TRBV12-3/TRBV12-4 | NA | TRBD1
TGTGCCAGCACTTCCCAGTTGACCCAGTACTTC | CASTSQLTQYF | TRBJ2-5 | TRBV6-2/TRBV6-3 | NA | NA
TGTGCCAGCCTACGGGGGGGATACGAGCAGTACTTC | CASLRGGYEQYF | TRBJ2-7 | TRBV28 | NA | TRBD2
TGCGCCAGCAGCCAGGGAGTCGAAACCTACGAGCAGTACTTC | CASSQGVETYEQYF | TRBJ2-7 | TRBV4-1 | NA | NA
TGCAGCGTCGCGCCGGTAAGCGGGGCTATCACAGATACGCAGTATTTT | CSVAPVSGAITDTQYF | TRBJ2-3 | TRBV29-1 | many | TRBD2
TGTGCCATCAGTGAGTCGAAGAAGGTTAAGGGGCCGAACACTGAAGCTTTCTTT | CAISESKKVKGPNTEAFF | TRBJ1-1 | TRBV10-3 | NA | NA
TGTGCCAGTAGTACCGAGCCAGATAGCAATCAGCCCCAGCATTTT | CASSTEPDSNQPQHF | TRBJ1-5 | TRBV19 | NA | NA
TGTGCCAGCAGTTTGGGGGCCCTAGGAAACACTGAAGCTTTCTTT | CASSLGALGNTEAFF | TRBJ1-1 | TRBV25-1 | once | NA
TGTGCCATCGGACAGGCTCGATCCATGAACACCGGGGAGCTGTTTTTT | CAIGQARSMNTGELFF | TRBJ2-2 | TRBV24-1 | few | TRBD1
TGCAGTGCAGGACAGGGGCACTACGAGCAGTACTTC | CSAGQGHYEQYF | TRBJ2-7 | TRBV20-1 | NA | TRBD1
TGTGCCAGCAGCTCGTCGACAGGGACCAAAAACATTCAGTACTTC | CASSSSTGTKNIQYF | TRBJ2-4 | TRBV7-2 | NA | TRBD1
TGTGCCAGCAGTTACAACGTAGGGATTCAGTACTTC | CASSYNVGIQYF | TRBJ2-4 | TRBV6-5 | NA | NA
TGTGCCAGCAGTTACCCGGAACAGGGTTTCTATGGCTACACTTTC | CASSYPEQGFYGYTF | TRBJ1-2 | TRBV6-5 | NA | NA
TGTGCCAGCAGTCTTGGACACCTGAGCTCCTACAATGAGCAGTTCTTC | CASSLGHLSSYNEQFF | TRBJ2-1 | TRBV6-2/TRBV6-3 | NA | NA
TGTGCCAGCTCCCTACAGGGGGCGTATTCGGACATTCAGTACTTC | CASSLQGAYSDIQYF | TRBJ2-4 | TRBV18 | few | TRBD1
TGCAGTGCTAGAGTCGTTAACAGGGAGGGCTACACCTTC | CSARVVNREGYTF | TRBJ1-2 | TRBV20-1 | NA | NA
TGTGCCTGGAGCCGTACCGTTAGAGGCTACACCTTC | CAWSRTVRGYTF | TRBJ1-2 | TRBV30 | NA | NA
TGTGCCAGCAGAGCGGGGGGGGGTTCCACTGAAGCTTTCTTT | CASRAGGGSTEAFF | TRBJ1-1 | TRBV25-1 | NA | NA
TGCGCCAGCAGCTATCAGGGGGCTCCCTACAATGAGCAGTTCTTC | CASSYQGAPYNEQFF | TRBJ2-1 | TRBV5-1 | NA | TRBD1
TGTGCCAGCAGCCAAGGGGGACAGGGCACCCATCGCGGAAACACCATATATTTT | CASSQGGQGTHRGNTIYF | TRBJ1-3 | TRBV4-2 | few | TRBD1